This entry concerns a single T cell receptor (beta chain). Antigen unknown. The CDR3 consists of 17 residues. Germline V CDR1 and CDR2: MDHEN, SYDVKM. V was clipped by 2 bases and J by 5 bases; unmatched bases: 12. In the PCR, 60 Vbeta and 13 Jbeta primers were used. Data came from immunoSEQ multiplex PCR; TCRdb stores just in-frame clones and leaves some out. This table has around 190,000 clones, roughly 85% appearing once. This sample is drawn from a study of cytomegalovirus exposure and HLA in healthy donors. Findings of the study overall: Fewer N-insertions than the roughly 650-donor mean were reportedly shown by an Asian-associated ancestry cluster in a later analysis. A later analysis by the authors found several of the most significant clusters apparently linked to common viral pathogens.

V and J are TRBV28 and TRBJ2-7; 10 positions match TRBD2. The TCR originated in a woman between 50 and 59 years old in good health and CMV-seronegative. The sequenced sample consisted of PBMCs. CDR3 sequence reads: CASSLRGPLAGDHEQYF. The CDR3, as DNA: TGTGCCAGCAGTTTAAGGGGGCCCCTAGCGGGAGACCACGAGCAGTACTTC.